Below are 18 T cell receptor beta chains sequenced from a single sample in a study of vaccination effects on CD4 cells after COVID-19. Within the ViraFEST assay, antigen-specific CD4+ T cells underwent expansion with viral peptide pools prior to sequencing. At the end of about ten days of culture, CD4+ T cells were isolated. Two-dose BNT162b2 or mRNA-1273 vaccination was given to participants. No antigens are known for them. The method was immunoSEQ multiplex PCR; TCRdb's version includes in-frame clones alone and lacks a portion of them. The sample records around 30,000 clones, over 70% being singletons. This specimen was CD4+ T cells from PBMCs cultured with HCoV-NL63 spike peptides, taken after COVID-19 vaccination. These receptors came from a human donor who received a COVID-19 vaccine.

The chain recombines TRBV5-1 with TRBJ2-2; weak D call: TRBD2 (5 bases). Per the germline V gene, CDR1 is SGHRS and CDR2 is YFSETQ. The CDR3 has 17 residues. Between the trimmed V and J ends, which lost 0 bases and 5 bases, there was a span of 17 bases. The CDR3 loop is CASSLVPGSPGTGELFF. DNA of the CDR3: TGCGCCAGCAGCTTGGTTCCGGGGTCCCCGGGGACCGGGGAGCTGTTTTTT.

The chain carries TRBV14 and TRBJ2-1, with D perhaps TRBD1 (7 bases). Germline V lookup: CDR1 SGHDN, CDR2 FVKESK. The CDR3 sequence is 20 residues long. Trimming took 4 bases from V and 0 from J, leaving 25 bases between them. The CDR3 reads CASSLTGLIGGLSSYNEQFF. The CDR3 nucleotides are TGTGCCAGCAGCCTTACGGGACTTATAGGGGGCTTGAGCTCCTACAATGAGCAGTTCTTC.

This clone was observed a single time. The chain joins TRBV5-1 to TRBJ2-1; TRBD2 might be the D (5 bases). This CDR3 is 12 amino acids long. CDR1 is SGHRS and CDR2 is YFSETQ in the germline V gene. V was clipped by 0 bases and J by 12 bases, with 10 bases between them. The DNA of the CDR3 is TGCGCCAGCAGCTTGGAAAGCGGTGGGCAGTTCTTC. Its translation: CASSLESGGQFF.

As DNA, the CDR3 is TGTGCCAGCAGCCAAGGGACAGGGGGCCGGGGGGGCGGCTACACCTTC. Protein: CASSQGTGGRGGGYTF. The chain is built from TRBV3-1 (or the pseudogene TRBV3-2) and TRBJ1-2; 11 bases are a match to TRBD1. V lost 1 base and J lost 8; bases outside the gene matches: 9. Germline values: CDR1 LGHDT, CDR2 YNNKEL (reference sequence). The CDR3 has 16 amino acids.

The chain is built from TRBV10-2 and TRBJ2-7; TRBD1 might be the D (6 bases). Germline V gene lookup returns CDR1 WSHSY and CDR2 SAAADI. The V end lost 8 bases, the J end lost 2 bases, and 13 bases lay between the germline ends. This CDR3 is built from 13 residues. CDR3 amino acids: CASQRDTTYEQYF. CDR3 bases: TGCGCCAGCCAACGGGACACGACCTACGAGCAGTACTTC.

The chain recombines TRBV10-2 with TRBJ2-1, with 10 bases fitting TRBD2. V gave up 6 bases and J gave up 7 bases; unmatched junction bases: 6. Per the germline V gene, CDR1 is WSHSY and CDR2 is SAAADI. The CDR3 has 14 residues. CDR3 protein: CASRSGRGRNEQFF. The CDR3 DNA follows: TGCGCCAGCAGAAGCGGGAGGGGTCGAAATGAGCAGTTCTTC.

The chain combines TRBV4-1 with TRBJ2-1; D remains ambiguous. V dropped 0 bases and J dropped 8 bases, with 11 bases sitting between them. The CDR3 totals 14 residues. Germline V gene lookup returns CDR1 MGHRA and CDR2 YSYEKL. The CDR3 bases are TGCGCCAGCAGCCAAGATGAACGGCCCCATGAGCAGTTCTTC. Amino acid sequence: CASSQDERPHEQFF.

This clone appeared a few times. The J gene is TRBJ1-2, the V gene TRBV21-1; the DNA was not used to check the table's D call, TRBD1. TRBV21-1 represents a pseudogene. The CDR3 extends over 18 amino acids. CDR3 nucleotide sequence: TGTGCCAGCAGCAAAGGCCCGGGACAGGGGGCCCTCTCTTATGGCTACACCTTC. This gives the protein CASSKGPGQGALSYGYTF.

The chain combines TRBV9 with TRBJ2-5, with D tentatively TRBD2 (6 bases). The CDR3 is 15 amino acids. Germline V CDR1 and CDR2: SGDLS, YYNGEE. V dropped 3 bases and J dropped 2 bases, with 14 bases sitting between them. CDR3 sequence (DNA): TGTGCCAGCAGCGGGGACGCGGGGTGGCAAGAGACCCAGTACTTC. Encoded protein: CASSGDAGWQETQYF.

This clone has just one count. This chain joins TRBV18 and TRBJ1-1; possible D gene TRBD1, 5 bases. CDR3 length: 16 amino acids. V lost 6 bases to trimming and J lost 0 bases, with 17 bases between them. Germline V CDR1 and CDR2: KGHSH, LQKENI. The CDR3 DNA reads TGTGCCAGCTCCAGTAAGTACAGGACACTGAACACTGAAGCTTTCTTT. Encoded protein: CASSSKYRTLNTEAFF.

The rearrangement links TRBV3-1 (or the pseudogene TRBV3-2) to TRBJ2-7, with D unresolved. CDR3 length: 11 residues. V was cut by 2 bases and J by 5 bases, with 4 bases left in between. The V gene's germline CDR1 is LGHDT and CDR2 YNNKEL (reference sequence). CDR3 sequence (DNA): TGTGCCAGCAGCCAAACTCACGAGCAGTACTTC. This encodes CASSQTHEQYF.

V gene TRBV25-1 combines with J gene TRBJ1-5, with D perhaps matching TRBD1 (6 bases). There are 14 residues in the CDR3. Trimming shortened V by 4 bases and J by 6 bases, and 13 bases separated the two germline ends. Germline V gene sequence: CDR1 MGHDK, CDR2 SYGVNS. CDR3 sequence: CASSVTGRSQPQHF. CDR3 nucleotides: TGTGCCAGCAGTGTAACAGGGAGAAGTCAGCCCCAGCATTTT. Together with reference TRBV25-1 and TRBJ1-5, the CDR3 gives the full variable domain: EADIYQTPRYLVIGTGKKITLECSQTMGHDKMYWYQQDPGMELHLIHYSYGVNSTEKGDLSSESTVSRIRTEHFPLTLESARPSHTSQYLCASSVTGRSQPQHFGDGTRLSIL.

This clone was counted a single time. The chain is built from TRBV6-6 and TRBJ2-7, with TRBD2 as a possible D gene (5 bases). CDR1 is MNHNY, CDR2 SVGAGI, per germline (reference sequence). Trimming removed 2 bases at V and 3 bases at J, with 8 bases between. The CDR3 has 13 residues. In DNA, the CDR3 is TGTGCCAGCAGTTACGACTACATCTACGAGCAGTACTTC. Translating gives CASSYDYIYEQYF.

This chain's CDR3 is CASSVAATNEKLFF. CDR3 sequence (DNA): TGTGCCAGCAGCGTAGCTGCAACTAATGAAAAACTGTTTTTT. This chain connects TRBV9 to TRBJ1-4; D gene ambiguous. This CDR3 is built from 14 residues. CDR1 and CDR2 (germline): SGDLS, YYNGEE. Trimming took 0 bases from V and 0 from J, leaving 3 bases between them.

The chain combines TRBV7-2 with TRBJ2-5; unclear D gene. V was pared by 4 bases and J by 2 bases, with 8 bases between. This CDR3 spans 13 amino acids. CDR1 SGHTA and CDR2 FQGNSA come from the germline V gene. The CDR3 is CASSSQRQETQYF. The CDR3 region has the DNA TGTGCCAGCAGCTCACAACGGCAAGAGACCCAGTACTTC.

This chain links TRBV5-4 with TRBJ2-3; 7 bases match TRBD2. V dropped 0 bases and J dropped 5; count of bases not matched to a gene: 6. The CDR3 runs 15 residues. Germline loops: CDR1 SGHNT, CDR2 YYREEE (reference sequence). Here the CDR3 DNA reads TGTGCCAGCAGCTTGGCCGGGGGGAGGAGAGATACGCAGTATTTT. Translating it yields CASSLAGGRRDTQYF.

CDR3 protein: CASSLDRAREQFF. Here the CDR3 DNA reads TGTGCCAGCAGCTTAGATCGGGCCCGTGAGCAGTTCTTC. The V call is TRBV11-2, the J call TRBJ2-1, with D unclear. CDR3 size: 13 residues. Trimming left V 0 bases short and J 9 bases short, with 9 bases between. From germline, CDR1 is SGHAT and CDR2 FQNNGV. Full variable domain (rest looked up from reference TRBV11-2 and TRBJ2-1): EAGVAQSPRYKIIEKRQSVAFWCNPISGHATLYWYQQILGQGPKLLIQFQNNGVVDDSQLPKDRFSAERLKGVDSTLKIQPAKLEDSAVYLCASSLDRAREQFFGPGTRLTVL.

The CDR3 region has the DNA TGTGCCACCAGCAGAAATCGACTAGCGGGGGGGCCTGAGTCGTTCTTC. Protein sequence: CATSRNRLAGGPESFF. The chain uses TRBV15 and TRBJ2-1; 14 nucleotides agree with TRBD2. Germline trimming cut 2 bases from V and 15 bases from J; bases unmatched to any gene: 12. CDR3 length: 16 amino acids. Germline loops: CDR1 LNHNV, CDR2 YYDKDF (reference sequence).